This T cell receptor (beta chain) was sequenced during a study of control samples from healthy donors and cancer patients (dated by TCRdb to about 2020). The method behind the library was the immunoSEQ multiplex PCR assay. TCRdb carries this immuneACCESS record with in-frame sequences only. Its versions omit some clonotypes, under half of them owing to an unresolved V gene in the studies checked, with the rest unexplained. The sample contains some 77,000 clones, about 88% of them found a single time. The top ten clonotypes cover 6.5% to 8% of the sample. Comment on this clone: No antigen is known for it. No clone much larger than this one lies a single base away; base qualities are absent.

V has 6 bases trimmed and J has 5 bases trimmed; junction bases matching no gene number 5. The germline V gene yields SGDLS for CDR1 and YYNGEE for CDR2. The cysteine opens and the phenylalanine closes a CDR3 of 15 amino acids. The sequence is cut down to CDR3 DNA, 45 bases in frame from base 1. The rearranged chain carries TRBV9 and TRBJ2-5; TRBD2 fits 15 bases in the junction. This clonotype was sampled from a woman aged 60-75 years in good health. The sequencing sample was made of blood. The sequenced DNA: TGTGCCAGCACCTCCGGACTAGCGGGAGGGGAGACCCAGTACTTC. It translates to CASTSGLAGGETQYF.